These T cell receptor beta chains were read from a single sample in a study of blood T cell repertoires in COVID-19. Clones were sequenced by immunoSEQ multiplex PCR, and TCRdb holds only the in-frame ones, with some missing. The profile shows around 230,000 clones, 83% of them singletons. The sample comprised peripheral blood. All receptors derive from a woman aged 40 to 50 with active or convalescent COVID-19. Both conserved end residues are part of each CDR3. A D gene is named only where the DNA matches it firmly. Clone size is given for some rows only: seen once, a few or many times, or a class if the clone is expanded.

16 | NA | TRBD1 | TRBJ2-3 | TRBV6-5 | TGTGCCAGCAGTTACCCCGGACAGGGGGCTTCAGATACGCAGTATTTT | CASSYPGQGASDTQYF
14 | once | NA | TRBJ1-1 | TRBV18 | TGTGCCAGCTCACCTGGTAGGGGGAACACTGAAGCTTTCTTT | CASSPGRGNTEAFF
12 | NA | NA | TRBJ1-1 | TRBV18 | TGTGCCAGCTCAACGGACTACACTGAAGCTTTCTTT | CASSTDYTEAFF
15 | NA | NA | TRBJ1-1 | TRBV4-1 | TGCGCCAGCAGCGAAGTAGGCGCGGGGACCACTGAAGCTTTCTTT | CASSEVGAGTTEAFF
12 | few | NA | TRBJ1-6 | TRBV2 | TGTGCCAGCACCGGACAGATACCACCCCTCCACTTT | CASTGQIPPLHF
16 | once | TRBD2 | TRBJ2-5 | TRBV7-7 | TGTGCTAGCAGCTTGCGACTAGCGGGGGGGAAAGAGACCCAGTACTTC | CASSLRLAGGKETQYF
22 | NA | TRBD2 | TRBJ2-1 | TRBV5-1 | TGCGCCAGCAGCTTAGGACCTGGACTAGCGGGGGGACCTAAAAGCTCCTACAATGAGCAGTTCTTC | CASSLGPGLAGGPKSSYNEQFF
14 | NA | NA | TRBJ1-2 | TRBV7-5 | TGTGTCAGAAGCTCCGGGACAGTACAGTATGGCTACACCTTC | CVRSSGTVQYGYTF
13 | NA | TRBD2 | TRBJ2-1 | TRBV4-2 | TGTGCCAGCAGCCCTAGGGAGGGTAATGAGCAGTTCTTC | CASSPREGNEQFF
16 | few | NA | TRBJ1-4 | TRBV2 | TGTGCCAGCAGTCGCGGGCCCTGGAATAAAAATGAAAAACTGTTTTTT | CASSRGPWNKNEKLFF
17 | NA | NA | TRBJ2-4 | TRBV28 | TGTGCCAGCAGTTTACCGTCCCCCAGGGCCACCAAAAACATTCAGTACTTC | CASSLPSPRATKNIQYF
17 | NA | TRBD1 | TRBJ1-1 | TRBV3-1/TRBV3-2 | TGTGCCAGCAGCTCCCGGACAGGGGGATCCATGAACACTGAAGCTTTCTTT | CASSSRTGGSMNTEAFF
17 | few | NA | TRBJ1-6 | TRBV4-1 | TGCGCCAGCAGCCAAGGGGCCGTTATCTCCTATAATTCACCCCTCCACTTT | CASSQGAVISYNSPLHF
16 | NA | TRBD1 | TRBJ1-5 | TRBV7-2 | TGTGCCCACCGGGGGACAGACAGAGTTAGCAATCAGCCCCAGCATTTT | CAHRGTDRVSNQPQHF
14 | once | TRBD1 | TRBJ2-5 | TRBV19 | TGTGCCAGTAGTAGAGACAGGGGGAGTGAGACCCAGTACTTC | CASSRDRGSETQYF
17 | NA | TRBD1 | TRBJ1-2 | TRBV30 | TGTGCCTGGAACCCACTTCAGGGGGACACAGCTAACTATGGCTACACCTTC | CAWNPLQGDTANYGYTF
15 | NA | TRBD1 | TRBJ2-7 | TRBV18 | TGTGCCAGCTCACGGAAGGCGACAGGGGACTACGAGCAGTACTTC | CASSRKATGDYEQYF
15 | NA | NA | TRBJ1-2 | TRBV28 | TGTGCCAGCAGTTTACCGGGCCAGGGGAACTATGGCTACACCTTC | CASSLPGQGNYGYTF
14 | NA | NA | TRBJ2-1 | TRBV7-8 | TGTGCCAGCAGCCAGAGGGGGGGCCACAATGAGCAGTTCTTC | CASSQRGGHNEQFF
14 | NA | NA | TRBJ2-2 | TRBV6-1 | TGTGCCAGCAGTGAAAGGGGTAATTACGGGGAGCTGTTTTTT | CASSERGNYGELFF
13 | NA | NA | TRBJ2-5 | TRBV9 | TGTGCCAGCAGCGTAGCTGGCGGGGAGACCCAGTACTTC | CASSVAGGETQYF
12 | NA | NA | TRBJ1-6 | TRBV2 | TGTGCCAAGCAGGGGAGTAATTCACCCCTCCACTTT | CAKQGSNSPLHF
14 | NA | NA | TRBJ2-1 | TRBV18 | TGTGCCAGCTCACCAGGGGGGAACTACAATGAGCAGTTCTTC | CASSPGGNYNEQFF
13 | NA | NA | TRBJ2-3 | TRBV11-2 | TGTGCCAGCCGCTCGAGTAGCACAGATACGCAGTATTTT | CASRSSSTDTQYF
13 | NA | NA | TRBJ1-2 | TRBV18 | TGTGCCAGCTCACCAGACAGTCAATATGGCTACACCTTC | CASSPDSQYGYTF
14 | once | TRBD1 | TRBJ1-5 | TRBV5-1 | TGCGCCAGCAGCCCCGGACAGGAAGGTCAGCCCCAGCATTTT | CASSPGQEGQPQHF
13 | NA | TRBD2 | TRBJ2-5 | TRBV30 | TGTGCCTGGAGTGTAAGAGGTAGCGGGCCCACGTACTTC | CAWSVRGSGPTYF
16 | NA | NA | TRBJ2-1 | TRBV9 | TGTGCCAGCAGCGGAGACACGGGGATATCCTACAATGAGCAGTTCTTC | CASSGDTGISYNEQFF
14 | NA | TRBD1 | TRBJ1-4 | TRBV11-2 | TGTGCCAGCAGCTTCTGGGACAGTGGCGAAAAACTGTTTTTT | CASSFWDSGEKLFF
15 | NA | NA | TRBJ1-2 | TRBV5-1 | TGCGCCAGCAGCTTGGACCGGGGAGGTAACTATGGCTACACCTTC | CASSLDRGGNYGYTF
14 | NA | NA | TRBJ1-2 | TRBV6-5 | TGTGCCAGCAGTCCGGACGGGATAACTAATGGCTACACCTTC | CASSPDGITNGYTF
13 | NA | TRBD1 | TRBJ2-7 | TRBV30 | TGTGCCTGGAGTATGGACAGGGGCTACGAGCAGTACTTC | CAWSMDRGYEQYF
17 | NA | TRBD2 | TRBJ2-3 | TRBV29-1 | TGCAGCGTTGAAGCGCTCCGGCTAGCGGGGGGGACAGATACGCAGTATTTT | CSVEALRLAGGTDTQYF
14 | NA | TRBD1 | TRBJ2-5 | TRBV7-7 | TGTGCTAGCAGACCAACAGGGGGCGAAGAGACCCAGTACTTC | CASRPTGGEETQYF
13 | NA | NA | TRBJ1-2 | TRBV9 | TGTGCCAGCAGCGAAGGTAACAGGGATGGCTACACCTTC | CASSEGNRDGYTF
14 | NA | NA | TRBJ1-1 | TRBV18 | TGTGCCAGCTCACCGAGTCCAGGGAACACTGAAGCTTTCTTT | CASSPSPGNTEAFF